The source of this T cell receptor (beta chain) is a study of T-cell reconstitution after alpha-beta-depleted transplantation in children. It was with unique molecular identifiers that the TCRbeta library was prepared. TCRdb reprocessed the PCR reads with MiXCR, giving one entry per CDR3 protein. The sample yields about 900,000 distinct CDR3 sequences, around 30% seen once. This clonotype was seen a few times. The CDR3 is 15 amino acids. The V gene's germline CDR1 is MNHEY and CDR2 SVGAGI. Deletions cut 0 bases from V and 5 bases from J, with 13 bases between. This sequence was found in a boy younger than two who had a stem cell transplant for SCID, so the T cells may come from the graft donor. J is TRBJ2-5 and V is TRBV6-5; D gene unclear. The sequenced sample was PBMCs, mostly from graft donor cells, obtained 360 days after TCRalphabeta/CD19-depleted stem cell transplant. The CDR3 spells CASSYSFLEWETQYF. In nucleotides, the CDR3 is TGTGCCAGCAGTTACTCATTTTTAGAGTGGGAGACCCAGTACTTC.